The clone carrying this TCR beta chain was recorded once. The data derive from a study of cytomegalovirus exposure and HLA in healthy donors. The germline gives CDR1 DFQATT, CDR2 SNEGSKA (reference sequence). Trimming cost V 4 bases and J 12 bases, with 13 bases left between them. The CDR3 has 11 residues. The PCR contained 60 Vbeta and 13 Jbeta primers. This table comes from immunoSEQ multiplex PCR, and its TCRdb copy is limited to in-frame clones, with some not included. The sample carries some 150,000 clones, around three fifths recorded once. The V call is TRBV20-1, the J call TRBJ2-1; tentative D call: TRBD2 (6 bases). This sequence was found in a woman aged 40 to 55 in good health and CMV-seronegative. The sequencing input was PBMCs. In DNA form, the CDR3 reads TGCAGTGCTAATAGCGGTGCGACGCAGTTCTTC. This encodes CSANSGATQFF.